Listed here are 17 T cell receptor beta chains from one sample, sequenced in a study of blood T cell repertoires in COVID-19 (dated by TCRdb to the early 2020s). The library was prepared using the immunoSEQ multiplex PCR assay. TCRdb holds this immuneACCESS table with in-frame rearrangements only. Some clones are missing; in checked studies, unresolved V genes explain under half, and the rest has no known cause. This sample comprises around 250,000 clones, around 83% of them detected only once. The ten largest clones capture under 7% of the sample. Material for sequencing was PBMCs or T cells enriched from blood (not recorded which). The receptors here all came from a woman between 45 and 60 years old who had been exposed to COVID-19.

The V gene is TRBV11-2, the J gene TRBJ1-6; tentative D call: TRBD1 (6 bases). The CDR3 runs 15 residues. Germline V lookup: CDR1 SGHAT, CDR2 FQNNGV. With 6 bases removed from V and 7 bases from J, the gap between germline ends came to 16 bases. The CDR3 here is CASSGTRAPNSPLHF. The CDR3 DNA reads TGTGCCAGCAGTGGGACACGCGCCCCGAATTCACCCCTCCACTTT.

The V and J genes are TRBV12-5 and TRBJ2-2, with TRBD2 matching over 8 bases. Germline V gene data show CDR1 as LGHNT and CDR2 as FRNRAP. Losses at the gene ends were 1 base for V and 4 bases for J; bases not matched to a gene: 5. The CDR3 runs 16 residues. CDR3 nucleotides: TGTGCTAGTGGTTTGGGAGGGCTAGCGGGCACCGGGGAGCTGTTTTTT. Residues: CASGLGGLAGTGELFF.

A single count supports this clone. V gene TRBV28 combines with J gene TRBJ1-2; 7 bases are a match to TRBD1. The CDR3 covers 14 residues. V trimming: 6 bases; J trimming: 7 bases; junction bases outside the gene matches: 11. Germline CDR1 is MDHEN and CDR2 is SYDVKM. In DNA form, the CDR3 reads TGTGCCAGCAGGACGAGGGGGCGAGAATTTGGCTACACCTTC. Residues: CASRTRGREFGYTF.

V is TRBV3-1 (or the pseudogene TRBV3-2) and J is TRBJ1-2; 9 nucleotides agree with TRBD1. Germline assignment: CDR1 LGHDT and CDR2 YNNKEL (reference sequence). V lost 0 bases and J lost 8; bases outside the gene matches: 10. The CDR3 covers 16 residues. The DNA of the CDR3 is TGTGCCAGCAGCCAAGAGGGTATAGACAGGGGGGGCGGCTACACCTTC. This codes for CASSQEGIDRGGGYTF.

The V and J genes are TRBV5-1 and TRBJ1-2; D may be TRBD1 (5 bases). The length of the CDR3 is 14 residues. The V gene lost 5 bases and the J gene lost 3 bases, with 14 bases spanning the gap. Germline CDR1 is SGHRS and CDR2 is YFSETQ. The CDR3: CASSLRGIDYGYTF. The DNA for the CDR3 is TGCGCCAGCAGTCTCCGGGGGATAGACTATGGCTACACCTTC.

This clone is a singleton in its sample. This chain joins TRBV27 and TRBJ1-2, with TRBD1 matching 9 bases. Germline lookup yields CDR1 MNHEY and CDR2 SMNVEV (reference sequence). Losses at the gene ends were 0 bases for V and 2 bases for J; bases not matched to a gene: 7. There are 17 residues in the CDR3. This CDR3 reads CASSLSVPGTGNYGYTF. The CDR3 DNA sequence: TGTGCCAGCAGTTTATCTGTCCCCGGGACAGGGAACTATGGCTACACCTTC.

The sample holds a few counts of this clone. The genes are TRBV28 and TRBJ2-7, with D perhaps matching TRBD2 (6 bases). Trimming pared 4 bases from V and 4 bases from J, leaving 8 bases between. CDR1 is MDHEN, CDR2 SYDVKM, per germline. This CDR3 spans 12 amino acids. CDR3 DNA sequence: TGTGCCAGCAGTTGGGGGAGGTACGAGCAGTACTTC. Protein: CASSWGRYEQYF.

The chain couples TRBV6-2 or TRBV6-3 to TRBJ1-4, with TRBD1 identical over 7 bases. CDR3 length equals 15 residues. Germline loops: CDR1 MNHEY, CDR2 SVGEGT. V shed 6 bases and J 3 bases; nucleotides not matched to a gene: 7. The CDR3 sequence: CASSPGGAANEKLFF. The DNA of the CDR3 is TGTGCCAGCAGCCCAGGGGGGGCCGCTAATGAAAAACTGTTTTTT.

This chain connects TRBV4-3 to TRBJ1-5; D is uncertain. The germline gives CDR1 LGHNA, CDR2 YSLEER. The CDR3 is 18 amino acids. V shed 3 bases and J shed 0 bases, with 18 bases lying between them. The CDR3 DNA reads as TGCGCCAGCAGCCACTCACCCCGAGCGATGTATAGCAATCAGCCCCAGCATTTT. Amino acids: CASSHSPRAMYSNQPQHF.

The genes are TRBV6-5 and TRBJ1-2; perhaps TRBD1 as D (5 bases). The CDR3 consists of 13 residues. In germline, CDR1 is MNHEY, CDR2 SVGAGI. Trimming shortened V by 5 bases and J by 6 bases, and 13 bases separated the two germline ends. The CDR3 protein is CASSQKLGDGYTF. In nucleotides, the CDR3 is TGTGCCAGCAGTCAGAAATTAGGGGATGGCTACACCTTC.

The genes are TRBV28 and TRBJ1-1, with unresolved D. The CDR3 totals 14 residues. Germline values: CDR1 MDHEN, CDR2 SYDVKM. V was clipped by 5 bases and J by 5 bases, with 15 bases between them. CDR3 nucleotides: TGTGCCAGCAGTAGTGGGGAGGTCGAAACTGAAGCTTTCTTT. It yields the protein CASSSGEVETEAFF.

The chain uses TRBV27 and TRBJ2-1; D possibly corresponds to TRBD2 (5 bases). Trimming stripped 3 bases from V and 7 bases from J, with 13 bases between. The CDR3 covers 14 residues. The V gene's germline CDR1 is MNHEY and CDR2 SMNVEV (reference sequence). The CDR3 here is CASSFVPPGNEQFF. CDR3 nucleotide sequence: TGTGCCAGCAGTTTCGTCCCCCCGGGGAATGAGCAGTTCTTC.

The rearrangement links TRBV19 to TRBJ1-1; D is ambiguous. V shed 6 bases and J shed 5 bases, with 10 bases lying between them. Per the germline V gene, CDR1 is LNHDA and CDR2 is SQIVND (reference sequence). This CDR3 spans 12 amino acids. CDR3 in amino acids: CASSPRRTEAFF. CDR3 nucleotide sequence: TGTGCCAGTAGCCCGAGGCGGACTGAAGCTTTCTTT.

This clone occurred once. The V gene is TRBV7-4, the J gene TRBJ2-7, with D uncertain. Trimming took off 3 bases at V and 2 bases at J, with 14 bases between the two ends. Germline loops: CDR1 SGHVT, CDR2 SQSDAQ. The CDR3 extends over 15 amino acids. The DNA of the CDR3 is TGTGCCAGCAGCTTTTGGCGACTCGCAACCTACGAGCAGTACTTC. This sequence encodes CASSFWRLATYEQYF.

This clone was detected a few times. The chain combines TRBV9 with TRBJ1-3; D is unresolved. Germline lookup yields CDR1 SGDLS and CDR2 YYNGEE. Trimming left V 3 bases short and J 0 bases short, with 13 bases between. The CDR3 runs 16 residues. The CDR3, as DNA: TGTGCCAGCAGCGCCCTCACGGGAATCTCTGGAAACACCATATATTTT. It translates to CASSALTGISGNTIYF.

This chain links TRBV27 with TRBJ1-2, with 7 bases aligning to TRBD1. CDR3 length equals 15 residues. Trimming took 5 bases from V and 4 from J; bases not matched to a gene: 10. The germline V gene has CDR1 MNHEY and CDR2 SMNVEV (reference sequence). CDR3 sequence (DNA): TGTGCCAGCAGTCCTTCTTCGGACAGGCCCTATGGCTACACCTTC. Protein sequence: CASSPSSDRPYGYTF.

The chain is built from TRBV19 and TRBJ1-1; 12 bases match TRBD1. The CDR3 is 13 residues long. From germline, CDR1 is LNHDA and CDR2 SQIVND (reference sequence). The V and J ends lost 3 bases and 11 bases, in that order; junction bases with no gene match: 4. The CDR3 is CASSIRDRGQAFF. CDR3 nucleotides: TGTGCCAGTAGTATCCGGGACAGGGGGCAGGCTTTCTTT.